Shown below are 24 T cell receptor beta chains from a single sample sequenced in a study of T cell responses to AZD1222 COVID-19 vaccine. Profiled with immunoSEQ multiplex PCR; TCRdb holds only in-frame clones, not every one. The data hold 100,000 to 150,000 clones, with 80% to 90% observed a single time. The sample here was peripheral blood, taken on day 0 of AZD1222 vaccination. These receptors all stem from an adult in good health.

The J gene is TRBJ2-7, the V gene TRBV2; 8 bases match TRBD1. This CDR3 spans 13 amino acids. Germline assignment: CDR1 SNHLY and CDR2 FYNNEI. With V trimmed by 7 bases and J by 5 bases, 7 bases remained unmatched. The CDR3 loop is CASTPDRDNEQYF. For the CDR3, the DNA is TGTGCCAGCACCCCGGACAGGGACAACGAGCAGTACTTC.

The chain recombines TRBV5-1 with TRBJ1-5; 8 positions match TRBD1. V lost 4 bases and J lost 2; bases outside the gene matches: 2. Germline V CDR1 and CDR2: SGHRS, YFSETQ. The CDR3 loop spans 14 amino acids. DNA for the CDR3: TGCGCCAGCAGCCCAGGGGGCGGCAATCAGCCCCAGCATTTT. This translates into CASSPGGGNQPQHF.

This clone was recorded only once. The chain carries TRBV4-1 and TRBJ1-5; 8 bases align to TRBD1. From germline, CDR1 is MGHRA and CDR2 YSYEKL. The CDR3 loop spans 15 amino acids. V was clipped by 0 bases and J by 5 bases; unmatched bases: 3. The CDR3 is CASSQDPGGHQPQHF. Here the CDR3 DNA reads TGCGCCAGCAGCCAAGACCCAGGGGGCCATCAGCCCCAGCATTTT.

The chain carries TRBV6-2 or TRBV6-3 and TRBJ2-7, with D maybe TRBD2 (6 bases). V lost 0 bases and J lost 3, with 12 bases in between. Germline V gene sequence: CDR1 MNHEY, CDR2 SVGEGT. The CDR3 is made up of 15 amino acids. In DNA, the CDR3 is TGTGCCAGCAGTTACTCGAGGCGGGGAGACTACGAGCAGTACTTC. Translated, it gives CASSYSRRGDYEQYF.

V usage is TRBV28 and J usage is TRBJ1-5; tentative D call: TRBD1 (5 bases). The germline CDR1 and CDR2 sequences are MDHEN and SYDVKM. The germline V and J ends were trimmed by 6 bases and 1 base, with 7 bases remaining between them. CDR3 size: 13 residues. CDR3 sequence reads: CASSRDSNQPQHF. In nucleotides, the CDR3 is TGTGCCAGCAGCCGGGACAGCAATCAGCCCCAGCATTTT.

This clone was detected only once. The chain employs TRBV18 and TRBJ2-2; D uncertain. Germline CDR1 KGHSH, CDR2 LQKENI. The CDR3 consists of 15 residues. Trimming took 1 base from V and 1 from J, leaving 7 bases between them. CDR3 nucleotides: TGTGCCAGCTCACCACTATCCGAGAACACCGGGGAGCTGTTTTTT. Its translation is CASSPLSENTGELFF.

The chain carries TRBV25-1 and TRBJ1-4; D call uncertain. This CDR3 has 14 amino acids. V was clipped by 2 bases and J by 11 bases, with 15 bases between them. The V gene's germline CDR1 is MGHDK and CDR2 SYGVNS. CDR3 in amino acids: CASSEDLPVGKLFF. In DNA form, the CDR3 reads TGTGCCAGCAGTGAAGACTTACCAGTGGGGAAACTGTTTTTT. Complete variable domain (other parts from reference TRBV25-1 and TRBJ1-4): EADIYQTPRYLVIGTGKKITLECSQTMGHDKMYWYQQDPGMELHLIHYSYGVNSTEKGDLSSESTVSRIRTEHFPLTLESARPSHTSQYLCASSEDLPVGKLFFGSGTQLSVL.

V is TRBV5-1 and J is TRBJ1-2, with TRBD1 as a possible D gene (5 bases). V lost 0 bases and J 0 bases, leaving 9 bases between the germline ends. Per germline, CDR1 SGHRS and CDR2 YFSETQ. The CDR3 sequence is 15 residues long. CDR3 amino acids: CASSLEGSSNYGYTF. As DNA, the CDR3 is TGCGCCAGCAGCTTGGAGGGGAGTTCTAACTATGGCTACACCTTC. Drawing the rest from reference TRBV5-1 and TRBJ1-2, the complete variable domain is KAGVTQTPRYLIKTRGQQVTLSCSPISGHRSVSWYQQTPGQGLQFLFEYFSETQRNKGNFPGRFSGRQFSNSRSEMNVSTLELGDSALYLCASSLEGSSNYGYTFGSGTRLTVV.

J is TRBJ1-4 and V is TRBV6-5; D remains ambiguous. Looked up from germline, CDR1 is MNHEY and CDR2 is SVGAGI. The V and J ends lost 0 bases and 0 bases respectively, with 8 bases between them. CDR3 size: 16 residues. The CDR3 region is CASSYSGAATNEKLFF. The CDR3 DNA sequence: TGTGCCAGCAGTTACTCAGGCGCTGCAACTAATGAAAAACTGTTTTTT.

V and J are TRBV6-5 and TRBJ2-5; no clear D. Germline loops: CDR1 MNHEY, CDR2 SVGAGI. The ends were cut back, 2 bases at V and 4 bases at J, with 14 bases in the middle. The CDR3 sequence is 15 residues long. CDR3 DNA: TGTGCCAGCAGTTACAGTCAAGTTTCGGGAGAGACCCAGTACTTC. It is translated as CASSYSQVSGETQYF.

The gene calls are TRBV3-1 (or the pseudogene TRBV3-2) and TRBJ2-1; TRBD2 aligns across 8 bases. Germline CDR1 and CDR2: LGHDT and YNNKEL (reference sequence). J lost 4 bases, V lost 3 bases, and 5 bases had no gene match. This CDR3 spans 15 amino acids. In DNA, the CDR3 is TGTGCCAGCAGCCAGGTTAGCGGGGTTTACAATGAGCAGTTCTTC. It specifies CASSQVSGVYNEQFF.

This chain joins TRBV30 and TRBJ1-5; D is perhaps TRBD1 (6 bases). Deletions cut 2 bases from V and 5 bases from J, with 13 bases between. Germline loops: CDR1 GTSNPN, CDR2 SVGIG (reference sequence). The CDR3 loop spans 14 amino acids. The CDR3 sequence is CAWSLEQGYQPQHF. The CDR3 nucleotides read TGTGCCTGGAGTCTAGAACAGGGATATCAGCCCCAGCATTTT.

CDR3 DNA: TGTGCCAGCAGCTCCCCCGTAGCGGGAGCGTCCTACAATGAGCAGTTCTTC. It codes for CASSSPVAGASYNEQFF. The V gene is TRBV11-2, the J gene TRBJ2-1, with 9 bases that match TRBD2. CDR3 size: 17 residues. Germline CDR1 is SGHAT and CDR2 is FQNNGV. Trimming at V came to 4 bases and at J to 1 base, leaving 8 bases not matched to a gene.

V and J are TRBV19 and TRBJ2-1; TRBD1 might be the D (7 bases). V was pared by 3 bases and J by 4 bases, with 16 bases between. This CDR3 contains 16 residues. Looked up from germline, CDR1 is LNHDA and CDR2 is SQIVND (reference sequence). The CDR3 sequence is CASSINRGRGYNEQFF. The CDR3 DNA follows: TGTGCCAGTAGTATTAACAGGGGCCGGGGGTACAATGAGCAGTTCTTC.

The rearrangement links TRBV11-1 to TRBJ2-7; no firm D call. V was shortened by 2 bases and J by 2 bases, with 10 bases between the two germline ends. There are 14 residues in the CDR3. Germline V gives CDR1 SGHAT, CDR2 FQDESV (reference sequence). CDR3 protein: CASSLPSATYEQYF. The CDR3 nucleotides read TGTGCCAGCAGCTTACCCTCGGCCACCTACGAGCAGTACTTC.

This chain links TRBV20-1 with TRBJ2-3; 7 bases line up with TRBD2. The ends lost 3 bases at V and 1 base at J; junction bases unmatched: 10. From germline, CDR1 is DFQATT and CDR2 SNEGSKA (reference sequence). CDR3 length equals 16 residues. The CDR3 sequence: CSASPHGRRGTDTQYF. Written as DNA, the CDR3 is TGCAGTGCTAGTCCTCACGGGAGGAGGGGCACAGATACGCAGTATTTT.

This rearrangement joins TRBV5-1 to TRBJ1-1; the D gene is possibly TRBD1 (6 bases). CDR1 and CDR2 (germline): SGHRS, YFSETQ. Trimming stripped 0 bases from V and 1 base from J, with 13 bases between. The CDR3 sequence is 16 residues long. The CDR3 is CASSLAGLGGNTEAFF. In DNA form, the CDR3 reads TGCGCCAGCAGCTTGGCCGGGTTAGGGGGGAACACTGAAGCTTTCTTT.

The chain links TRBV7-6 to TRBJ2-3; D is uncertain. Trimming stripped 5 bases from V and 4 bases from J, with 7 bases between. This CDR3 region has 12 residues. CDR1 is SGHVS, CDR2 FNYEAQ, per germline. CDR3 sequence: CASSPVADTQYF. In DNA, the CDR3 is TGTGCCAGCAGCCCCGTTGCAGATACGCAGTATTTT. Together with reference TRBV7-6 and TRBJ2-3, the CDR3 gives the full variable domain: GAGVSQSPRYKVTKRGQDVALRCDPISGHVSLYWYRQALGQGPEFLTYFNYEAQQDKSGLPNDRFSAERPEGSISTLTIQRTEQRDSAMYRCASSPVADTQYFGPGTRLTVL.

This chain links TRBV7-9 with TRBJ2-5; 12 nucleotides line up with TRBD2. Trimming cost V 3 bases and J 4 bases; bases outside gene matches: 6. In germline, CDR1 is SEHNR, CDR2 FQNEAQ (reference sequence). The CDR3 is 16 residues long. CDR3 amino acids: CASSFASGGARETQYF. The CDR3, as DNA: TGTGCCAGCAGCTTCGCTAGCGGGGGGGCAAGAGAGACCCAGTACTTC.

CDR3 in amino acids: CATSTTGVYYGYTF. The CDR3 DNA is TGTGCCACCAGTACGACAGGGGTCTACTATGGCTACACCTTC. The V and J genes are TRBV15 and TRBJ1-2; TRBD1 matches 8 bases. The CDR3 contains 14 residues. The trim removed 6 bases at V and 3 bases at J, leaving 6 bases unmatched. Germline V lookup: CDR1 LNHNV, CDR2 YYDKDF (reference sequence).

The rearrangement links TRBV7-9 to TRBJ1-4; the match to TRBD1 covers 9 bases. V lost 4 bases and J lost 4; bases outside the gene matches: 4. This CDR3 has 15 residues. CDR1 is SEHNR, CDR2 FQNEAQ, per germline (reference sequence). CDR3 loop: CASSSRTGVNEKLFF. The CDR3 region has the DNA TGTGCCAGCAGCTCCCGGACAGGGGTTAATGAAAAACTGTTTTTT.

This chain links TRBV18 with TRBJ1-1, with TRBD1 as a possible D gene (5 bases). CDR3 length equals 15 residues. V was shortened by 3 bases and J by 5 bases, with 16 bases between the two germline ends. CDR1 and CDR2 from the germline V gene are KGHSH and LQKENI. The CDR3 DNA follows: TGTGCCAGCTCACCTTTGGGGCGGTCGAGGACTGAAGCTTTCTTT. It codes for CASSPLGRSRTEAFF.

This chain uses TRBV11-3 with TRBJ2-1; D not resolved. The CDR3 is 13 residues long. Trimming took 1 base from V and 6 from J, leaving 7 bases between them. CDR1 SGHNT and CDR2 YENEEA come from the germline V gene. CDR3 DNA: TGTGCCAGCAGCTTAGGTGGAATCAATGAGCAGTTCTTC. It encodes CASSLGGINEQFF.

The chain carries TRBV6-2 or TRBV6-3 and TRBJ2-6; tentatively, D is TRBD1 (6 bases). CDR1 and CDR2 from the germline V gene are MNHEY and SVGEGT. V was shortened by 5 bases and J by 0 bases, with 17 bases between the two germline ends. This CDR3 is built from 18 residues. CDR3 in amino acids: CASSPPTGHRSGANVLTF. The CDR3, as DNA: TGTGCCAGCAGTCCCCCGACAGGACACCGCTCTGGGGCCAACGTCCTGACTTTC.